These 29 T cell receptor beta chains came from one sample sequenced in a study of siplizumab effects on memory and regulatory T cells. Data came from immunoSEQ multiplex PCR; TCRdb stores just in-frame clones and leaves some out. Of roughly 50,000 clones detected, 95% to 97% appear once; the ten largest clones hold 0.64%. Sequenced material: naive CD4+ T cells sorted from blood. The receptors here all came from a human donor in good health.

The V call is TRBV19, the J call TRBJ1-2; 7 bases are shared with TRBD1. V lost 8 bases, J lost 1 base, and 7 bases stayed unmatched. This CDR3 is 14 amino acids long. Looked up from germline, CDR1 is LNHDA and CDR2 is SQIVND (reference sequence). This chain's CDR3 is CASRDSSYNYGYTF. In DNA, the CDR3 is TGTGCCAGTCGGGACAGCTCCTATAACTATGGCTACACCTTC.

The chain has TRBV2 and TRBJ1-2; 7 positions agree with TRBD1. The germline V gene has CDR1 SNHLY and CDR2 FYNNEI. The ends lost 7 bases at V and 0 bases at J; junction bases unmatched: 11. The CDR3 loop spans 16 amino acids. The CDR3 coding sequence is TGTGCCAGCACTTCCAGAAGGGGGCAGCCTAACTATGGCTACACCTTC. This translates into CASTSRRGQPNYGYTF.

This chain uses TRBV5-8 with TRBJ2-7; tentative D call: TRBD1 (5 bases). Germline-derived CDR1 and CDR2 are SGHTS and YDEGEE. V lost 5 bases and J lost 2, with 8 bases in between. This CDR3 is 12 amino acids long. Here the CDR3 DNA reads TGTGCCAGCAGAGACAGCCCCTACGAGCAGTACTTC. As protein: CASRDSPYEQYF.

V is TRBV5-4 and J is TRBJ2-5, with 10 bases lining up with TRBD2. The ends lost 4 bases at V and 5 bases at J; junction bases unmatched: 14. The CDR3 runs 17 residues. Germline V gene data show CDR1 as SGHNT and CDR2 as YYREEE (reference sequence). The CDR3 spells CASSRNLAGARGETQYF. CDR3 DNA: TGTGCCAGCAGCCGAAATCTAGCGGGAGCCCGGGGGGAGACCCAGTACTTC.

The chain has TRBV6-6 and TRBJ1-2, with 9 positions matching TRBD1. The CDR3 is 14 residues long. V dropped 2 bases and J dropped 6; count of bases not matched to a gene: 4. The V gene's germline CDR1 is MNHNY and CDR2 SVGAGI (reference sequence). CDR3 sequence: CASSYRRQGDGYTF. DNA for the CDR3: TGTGCCAGCAGTTACCGTAGACAGGGGGATGGCTACACCTTC.

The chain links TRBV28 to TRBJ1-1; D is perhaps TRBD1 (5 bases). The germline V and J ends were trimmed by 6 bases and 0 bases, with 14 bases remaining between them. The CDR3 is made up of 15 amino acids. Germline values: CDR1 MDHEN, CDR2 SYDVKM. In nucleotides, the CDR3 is TGTGCCAGCAGCCCCTGGAAGGGGATGAACACTGAAGCTTTCTTT. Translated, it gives CASSPWKGMNTEAFF.

CDR3 DNA: TGTGCCAGCAGCCGGGGGGCAGGGCTCACCGGGGAGCTGTTTTTT. This codes for CASSRGAGLTGELFF. V usage is TRBV5-6 and J usage is TRBJ2-2; a possible D gene is TRBD2 (7 bases). The V gene lost 4 bases and the J gene lost 4 bases, with 14 bases spanning the gap. From germline, CDR1 is SGHDT and CDR2 YYEEEE. The CDR3 covers 15 residues.

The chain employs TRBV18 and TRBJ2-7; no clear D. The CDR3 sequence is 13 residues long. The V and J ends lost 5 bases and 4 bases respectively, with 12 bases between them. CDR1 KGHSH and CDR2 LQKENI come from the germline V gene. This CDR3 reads CASSIPGRYEQYF. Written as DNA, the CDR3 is TGTGCCAGCTCAATCCCAGGCCGTTACGAGCAGTACTTC. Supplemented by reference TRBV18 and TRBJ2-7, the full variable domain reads NAGVMQNPRHLVRRRGQEARLRCSPMKGHSHVYWYRQLPEEGLKFMVYLQKENIIDESGMPKERFSAEFPKEGPSILRIQQVVRGDSAAYFCASSIPGRYEQYFGPGTRLTVT.

The CDR3 DNA is TGTGCCAGCAGCCAACCCGGGACCTGGAACGAGCAGTACTTC. Translating gives CASSQPGTWNEQYF. The V gene is TRBV14, the J gene TRBJ2-7, with D tentatively TRBD1 or TRBD2 (5 bases each). CDR3 size: 14 residues. Trimming shortened V by 2 bases and J by 5 bases, and 13 bases separated the two germline ends. The germline V gene has CDR1 SGHDN and CDR2 FVKESK.

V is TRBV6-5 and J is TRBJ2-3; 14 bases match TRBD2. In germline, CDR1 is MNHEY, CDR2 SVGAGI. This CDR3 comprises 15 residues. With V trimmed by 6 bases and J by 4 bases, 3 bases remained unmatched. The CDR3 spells CASRGGLAGADTQYF. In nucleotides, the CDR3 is TGTGCCAGCAGGGGGGGACTAGCGGGAGCAGATACGCAGTATTTT.

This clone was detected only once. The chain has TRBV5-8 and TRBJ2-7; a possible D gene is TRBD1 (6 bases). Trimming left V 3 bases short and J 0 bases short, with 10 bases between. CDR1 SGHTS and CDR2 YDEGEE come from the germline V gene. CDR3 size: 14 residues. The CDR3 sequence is CASSSDRSSYEQYF. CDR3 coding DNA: TGTGCCAGCAGCTCAGACAGGAGCTCCTACGAGCAGTACTTC.

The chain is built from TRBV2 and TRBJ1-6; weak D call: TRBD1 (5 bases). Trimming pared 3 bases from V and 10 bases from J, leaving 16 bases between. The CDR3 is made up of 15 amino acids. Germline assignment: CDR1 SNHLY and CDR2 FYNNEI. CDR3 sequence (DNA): TGTGCCAGCAGTGACCGTCAGGGAGCTATCTCACCCCTCCACTTT. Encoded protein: CASSDRQGAISPLHF.

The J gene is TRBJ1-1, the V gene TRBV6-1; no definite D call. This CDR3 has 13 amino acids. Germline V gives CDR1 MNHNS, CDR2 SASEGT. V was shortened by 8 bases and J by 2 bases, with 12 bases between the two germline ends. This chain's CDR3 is CASPRTANTEAFF. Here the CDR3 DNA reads TGTGCCAGCCCGCGGACGGCAAACACTGAAGCTTTCTTT.

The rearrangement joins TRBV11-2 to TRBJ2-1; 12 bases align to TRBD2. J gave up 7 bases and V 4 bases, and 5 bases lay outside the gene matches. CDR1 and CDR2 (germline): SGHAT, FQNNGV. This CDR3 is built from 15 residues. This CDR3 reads CASSSGLAGWNEQFF. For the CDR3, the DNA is TGTGCCAGCAGCTCCGGACTAGCGGGATGGAATGAGCAGTTCTTC.

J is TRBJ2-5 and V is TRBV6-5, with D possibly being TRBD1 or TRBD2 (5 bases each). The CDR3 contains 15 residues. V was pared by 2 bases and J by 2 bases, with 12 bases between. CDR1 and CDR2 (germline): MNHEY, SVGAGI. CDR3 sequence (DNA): TGTGCCAGCAGTTACACTGTGGGGGATCAAGAGACCCAGTACTTC. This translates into CASSYTVGDQETQYF.

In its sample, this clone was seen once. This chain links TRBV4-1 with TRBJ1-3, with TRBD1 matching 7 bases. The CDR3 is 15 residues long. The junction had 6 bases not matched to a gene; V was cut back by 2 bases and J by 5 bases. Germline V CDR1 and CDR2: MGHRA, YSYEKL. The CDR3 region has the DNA TGCGCCAGCAGCCAAACGGACAGGTCTAGAAACACCATATATTTT. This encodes CASSQTDRSRNTIYF.

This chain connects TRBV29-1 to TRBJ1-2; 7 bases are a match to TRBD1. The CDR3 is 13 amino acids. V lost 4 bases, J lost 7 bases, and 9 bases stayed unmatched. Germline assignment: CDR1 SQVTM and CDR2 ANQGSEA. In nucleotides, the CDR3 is TGCAGCGTTGCAAGCTCCGCAGGGGGTGGCTACACCTTC. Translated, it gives CSVASSAGGGYTF.

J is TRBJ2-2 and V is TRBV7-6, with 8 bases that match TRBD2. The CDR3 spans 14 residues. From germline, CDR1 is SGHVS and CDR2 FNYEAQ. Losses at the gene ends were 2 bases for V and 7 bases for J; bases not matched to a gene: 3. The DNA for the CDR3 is TGTGCCAGCAGCTTATTAAGCGGGGGCGGGGAGCTGTTTTTT. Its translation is CASSLLSGGGELFF. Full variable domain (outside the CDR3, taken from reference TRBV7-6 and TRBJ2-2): GAGVSQSPRYKVTKRGQDVALRCDPISGHVSLYWYRQALGQGPEFLTYFNYEAQQDKSGLPNDRFSAERPEGSISTLTIQRTEQRDSAMYRCASSLLSGGGELFFGEGSRLTVL.

The CDR3 sequence is CASSPSSGRADYEQYF. CDR3 DNA sequence: TGTGCCAGCAGTCCCTCCAGCGGGAGGGCCGACTACGAGCAGTACTTC. The genes are TRBV6-4 and TRBJ2-7; 10 nucleotides align to TRBD2. Looked up from germline, CDR1 is MRHNA and CDR2 is SNTAGT. V dropped 5 bases and J dropped 3; count of bases not matched to a gene: 10. This CDR3 region has 16 residues.

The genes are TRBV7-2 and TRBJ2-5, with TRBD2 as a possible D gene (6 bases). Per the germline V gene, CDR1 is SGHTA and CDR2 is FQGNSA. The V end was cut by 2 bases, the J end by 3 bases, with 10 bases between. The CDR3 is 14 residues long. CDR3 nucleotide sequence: TGTGCCAGCAGCTTACAAGGCGGGAAAGAGACCCAGTACTTC. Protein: CASSLQGGKETQYF.

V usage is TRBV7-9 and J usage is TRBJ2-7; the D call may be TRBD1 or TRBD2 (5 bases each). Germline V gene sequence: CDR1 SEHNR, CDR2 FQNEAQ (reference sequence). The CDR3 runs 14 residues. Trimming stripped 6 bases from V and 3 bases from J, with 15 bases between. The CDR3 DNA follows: TGTGCCAGCAGTCGGCCGGGGCTGAACTACGAGCAGTACTTC. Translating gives CASSRPGLNYEQYF.

The CDR3 sequence is CASSIGQGWNEQFF. In DNA form, the CDR3 reads TGTGCCAGCAGCATCGGACAGGGGTGGAATGAGCAGTTCTTC. The rearrangement links TRBV7-9 to TRBJ2-1, with 9 bases aligning to TRBD1. V was clipped by 5 bases and J by 7 bases; unmatched bases: 6. The CDR3 spans 14 residues. Germline values: CDR1 SEHNR, CDR2 FQNEAQ (reference sequence).

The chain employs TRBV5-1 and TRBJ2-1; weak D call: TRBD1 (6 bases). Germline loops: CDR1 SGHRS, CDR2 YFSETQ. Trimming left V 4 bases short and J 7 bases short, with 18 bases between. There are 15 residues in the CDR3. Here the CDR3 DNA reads TGCGCCAGCAGCATGGTGGCGGACAGCTTTAATGAGCAGTTCTTC. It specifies CASSMVADSFNEQFF.

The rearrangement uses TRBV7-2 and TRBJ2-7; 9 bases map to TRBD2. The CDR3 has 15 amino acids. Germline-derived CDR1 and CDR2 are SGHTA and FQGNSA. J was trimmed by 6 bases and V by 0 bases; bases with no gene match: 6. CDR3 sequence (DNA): TGTGCCAGCAGCTTAGCGCTCCGAGCGGGAGGCGAGCAGTACTTC. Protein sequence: CASSLALRAGGEQYF.

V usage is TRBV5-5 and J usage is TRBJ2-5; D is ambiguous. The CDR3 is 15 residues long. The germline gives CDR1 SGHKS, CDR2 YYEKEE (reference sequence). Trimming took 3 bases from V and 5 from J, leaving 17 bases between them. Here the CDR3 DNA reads TGTGCCAGCAGCTCCCGGCCCGCGGCGCCGGAGACCCAGTACTTC. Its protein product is CASSSRPAAPETQYF.

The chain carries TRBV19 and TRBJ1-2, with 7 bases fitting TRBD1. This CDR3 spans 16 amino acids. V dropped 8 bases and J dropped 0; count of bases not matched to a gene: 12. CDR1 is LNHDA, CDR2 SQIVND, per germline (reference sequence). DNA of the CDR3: TGTGCCAGTTACCGGGACAGCGTTACCTCTAACTATGGCTACACCTTC. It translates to CASYRDSVTSNYGYTF.

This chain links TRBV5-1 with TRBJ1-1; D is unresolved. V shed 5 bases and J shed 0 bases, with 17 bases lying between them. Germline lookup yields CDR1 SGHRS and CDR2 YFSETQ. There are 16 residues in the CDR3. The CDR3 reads CASRPPGHKLNTEAFF. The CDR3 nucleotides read TGCGCCAGCAGGCCCCCGGGTCATAAGTTGAACACTGAAGCTTTCTTT.

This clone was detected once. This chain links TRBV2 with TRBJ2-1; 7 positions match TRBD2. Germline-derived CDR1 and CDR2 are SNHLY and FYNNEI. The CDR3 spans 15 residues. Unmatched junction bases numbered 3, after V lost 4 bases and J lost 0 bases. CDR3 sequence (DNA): TGTGCCAGCAGTGGAGAGCGGGACTCCTACAATGAGCAGTTCTTC. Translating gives CASSGERDSYNEQFF.

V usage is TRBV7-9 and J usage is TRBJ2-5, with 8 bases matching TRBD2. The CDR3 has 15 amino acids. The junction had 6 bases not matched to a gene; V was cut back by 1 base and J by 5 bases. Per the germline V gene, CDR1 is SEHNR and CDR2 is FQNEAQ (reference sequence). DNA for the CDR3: TGTGCCAGCAGCTTAGTAGCGGGAATGGGTGAGACCCAGTACTTC. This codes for CASSLVAGMGETQYF.